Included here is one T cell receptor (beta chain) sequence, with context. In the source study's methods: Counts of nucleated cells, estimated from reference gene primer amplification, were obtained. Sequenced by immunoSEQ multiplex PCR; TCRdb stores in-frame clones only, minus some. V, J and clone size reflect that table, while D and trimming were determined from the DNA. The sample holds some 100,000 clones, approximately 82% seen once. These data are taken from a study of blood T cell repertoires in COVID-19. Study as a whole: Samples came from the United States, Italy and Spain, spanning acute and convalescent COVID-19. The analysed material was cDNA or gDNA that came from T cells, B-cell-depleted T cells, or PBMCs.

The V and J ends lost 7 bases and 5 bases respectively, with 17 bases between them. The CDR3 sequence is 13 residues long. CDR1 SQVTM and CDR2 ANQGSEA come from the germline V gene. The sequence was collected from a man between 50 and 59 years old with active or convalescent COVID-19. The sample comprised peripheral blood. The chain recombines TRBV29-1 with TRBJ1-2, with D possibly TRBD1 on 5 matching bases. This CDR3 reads CSGADQEGYGYTF. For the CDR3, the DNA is TGCAGCGGTGCGGATCAGGAGGGGTATGGCTACACCTTC.